One T cell receptor beta chain is described in this entry. Per the original data handling: Nucleated cell number was recorded as an estimate derived from reference gene primer amplification. TCRdb keeps only in-frame clones here, not all; method: immunoSEQ multiplex PCR. Clone size and the V and J calls come from that table; the DNA yielded D and trimming. The repertoire includes over 75,000 clones, 75% to 95% of them detected once, and approximately 2.3% sits in the top ten. Germline V lookup: CDR1 LGHNA, CDR2 YNFKEQ. The J segment lost 1 base and the V segment lost 3 bases, leaving 1 base of the junction unmatched. There are 15 residues in the CDR3. This record comes from a study of blood T cell repertoires in COVID-19. Study in general: Acute-phase and convalescent COVID-19 samples originated in the United States, Italy and Spain.

The sequencing input was peripheral blood. This chain joins TRBV4-2 and TRBJ1-2; the match to TRBD1 covers 11 bases. The TCR was taken from a human donor with active COVID-19. The donor label of this sample is uncertain. CDR3 sequence reads: CASSQGTGGNYGYTF. The CDR3 DNA follows: TGTGCCAGCAGCCAGGGGACAGGGGGTAACTATGGCTACACCTTC.